These 16 T cell receptor beta chains were sequenced from one sample in a study of blood T cell repertoires in COVID-19. Profiling relied on immunoSEQ multiplex PCR, and the TCRdb table lists in-frame clones only, not all of them. The profile shows under 300,000 clones, approximately 90% of them singletons. Sequenced sample: peripheral blood. All receptors come from a middle-aged woman with acute or convalescent COVID-19.

This chain links TRBV19 with TRBJ2-1; 9 positions agree with TRBD1. Per the germline V gene, CDR1 is LNHDA and CDR2 is SQIVND (reference sequence). V trimming: 3 bases; J trimming: 7 bases; junction bases outside the gene matches: 7. This CDR3 has 15 residues. The CDR3 coding sequence is TGTGCCAGTAGTATGAACAGGGGGCTGAGAAATGAGCAGTTCTTC. It specifies CASSMNRGLRNEQFF.

In its sample, this clone was seen once. The rearrangement joins TRBV10-3 to TRBJ2-5; 8 positions match TRBD1. CDR3 length: 16 amino acids. CDR1 ENHRY and CDR2 SYGVKD come from the germline V gene. J was trimmed by 5 bases and V by 2 bases; bases with no gene match: 10. This CDR3 is CAISEPDRVGPETQYF. Here the CDR3 DNA reads TGTGCCATCAGTGAGCCGGACAGGGTCGGACCGGAGACCCAGTACTTC.

This sequence joins TRBV18 and TRBJ1-2; TRBD1 matches 7 bases. The CDR3 runs to 15 residues. Trimming cost V 3 bases and J 5 bases; bases outside gene matches: 9. Germline loops: CDR1 KGHSH, CDR2 LQKENI. The CDR3 loop is CASSPPGGTLYGYTF. CDR3 coding DNA: TGTGCCAGCTCACCCCCAGGGGGTACACTATATGGCTACACCTTC.

This rearrangement joins TRBV27 to TRBJ2-1; 15 bases are shared with TRBD2. The V segment lost 4 bases and the J segment 12 bases; nucleotides outside the gene matches: 16. The CDR3 has 18 residues. The germline V gene encodes CDR1 MNHEY and CDR2 SMNVEV (reference sequence). CDR3 DNA: TGTGCCAGCAGTTCTAGGAGCAGCTTACGGACTAGCGGGGGGGGGCAGTTCTTC. This translates into CASSSRSSLRTSGGGQFF.

The chain links TRBV7-9 to TRBJ1-5; D possibly corresponds to TRBD1 (6 bases). Germline values: CDR1 SEHNR, CDR2 FQNEAQ (reference sequence). The V end lost 8 bases, the J end lost 2 bases, and 7 bases lay between the germline ends. This CDR3 comprises 12 residues. DNA of the CDR3: TGTGCCAGCGGGGGCGGCAATCAGCCCCAGCATTTT. It specifies CASGGGNQPQHF.

The chain is built from TRBV7-2 and TRBJ2-5, with 7 bases that match TRBD2. V trimming: 5 bases; J trimming: 5 bases; junction bases outside the gene matches: 17. The CDR3 runs 17 residues. Germline-derived CDR1 and CDR2 are SGHTA and FQGNSA. The CDR3 region has the DNA TGTGCCAGCAGCCCACCGGGGTTTGGGGGGGGAGACGAGACCCAGTACTTC. This codes for CASSPPGFGGGDETQYF.

The chain uses TRBV21-1 and TRBJ2-3; TRBD2, the table's D call, lacks a check against the DNA. TRBV21-1 is termed a pseudogene. This CDR3 is built from 15 residues. This CDR3 is CASSRFVTVTDTQYF. The CDR3 DNA reads as TGTGCCAGCAGCCGTTTCGTCACTGTTACAGATACGCAGTATTTT.

V is TRBV10-2 and J is TRBJ1-1, with 8 bases fitting TRBD1. The CDR3 consists of 16 residues. Per the germline V gene, CDR1 is WSHSY and CDR2 is SAAADI. V was pared by 6 bases and J by 5 bases, with 14 bases of the junction left unmatched. The CDR3 DNA reads TGCGCCAGCAGAGACAGGGGAGAGGGTGTGAGGACTGAAGCTTTCTTT. This gives the protein CASRDRGEGVRTEAFF.

CDR3 amino acids: CASLRQGGTGELFF. The CDR3 DNA sequence: TGTGCCAGCCTTAGACAGGGAGGTACCGGGGAGCTGTTTTTT. The J gene is TRBJ2-2, the V gene TRBV3-1 (or the pseudogene TRBV3-2), with D possibly TRBD1 on 7 matching bases. Germline V gene lookup returns CDR1 LGHDT and CDR2 YNNKEL (reference sequence). V was trimmed by 8 bases and J by 5 bases, leaving 15 bases between them. There are 14 residues in the CDR3.

This chain's CDR3 is CASSGGQLLNSPLHF. CDR3 nucleotides: TGTGCCAGCAGTGGGGGACAGCTCTTAAATTCACCCCTCCACTTT. The genes are TRBV2 and TRBJ1-6, with 7 bases that match TRBD1. CDR3 length: 15 residues. V lost 4 bases and J lost 7; bases outside the gene matches: 7. Germline loops: CDR1 SNHLY, CDR2 FYNNEI.

In this sample, this clone turned up a few times. The J gene is TRBJ1-1, the V gene TRBV6-2 or TRBV6-3; 9 nucleotides match TRBD1. V lost 5 bases, J lost 2 bases, and 9 bases stayed unmatched. CDR3 length: 16 residues. Germline V gene data show CDR1 as MNHEY and CDR2 as SVGEGT. This chain's CDR3 is CASSRPRDRENTEAFF. The DNA of the CDR3 is TGTGCCAGCAGTCGCCCCCGGGACAGGGAAAACACTGAAGCTTTCTTT.

The chain uses TRBV9 and TRBJ1-1, with 7 bases fitting TRBD1. Germline V gives CDR1 SGDLS, CDR2 YYNGEE. V trimming: 4 bases; J trimming: 4 bases; junction bases outside the gene matches: 7. CDR3 size: 14 residues. CDR3 bases: TGTGCCAGCAGCTCTCAGGGGGGTGCCACTGAAGCTTTCTTT. Encoded protein: CASSSQGGATEAFF.

This sequence joins TRBV24-1 and TRBJ2-2; maybe TRBD2 (6 bases). Germline V gene sequence: CDR1 KGHDR, CDR2 SFDVKD. The CDR3 runs to 18 residues. Trimming took 0 bases from V and 0 from J, leaving 13 bases between them. For the CDR3, the DNA is TGTGCCACCAGTGATTTGCCCCTGGGGAGGTCGAACACCGGGGAGCTGTTTTTT. Residues: CATSDLPLGRSNTGELFF.

The rearrangement joins TRBV7-8 to TRBJ2-3; TRBD2 matches 9 bases. In germline, CDR1 is SGHVS, CDR2 FQNEAQ. The CDR3 is 16 residues long. Trimming cost V 1 base and J 3 bases; bases outside gene matches: 5. The CDR3 DNA follows: TGTGCCAGCAGCTTAGGGGCGGGGGGGCCGACAGATACGCAGTATTTT. This gives the protein CASSLGAGGPTDTQYF. The full variable domain, its missing parts supplied by reference TRBV7-8 and TRBJ2-3, is GAGVSQSPRYKVAKRGQDVALRCDPISGHVSLFWYQQALGQGPEFLTYFQNEAQLDKSGLPSDRFFAERPEGSVSTLKIQRTQQEDSAVYLCASSLGAGGPTDTQYFGPGTRLTVL.

The chain has TRBV4-1 and TRBJ1-1, with 9 bases matching TRBD1. Germline V lookup: CDR1 MGHRA, CDR2 YSYEKL. Trimming at V came to 5 bases and at J to 10 bases, leaving 14 bases not matched to a gene. The CDR3 loop spans 15 amino acids. The CDR3 is CASSNAGTGMARAFF. CDR3 DNA: TGCGCCAGCAGCAACGCCGGGACAGGGATGGCCAGAGCTTTCTTT.

The CDR3 loop is CASGSGGATDTQYF. CDR3 nucleotide sequence: TGTGCCAGCGGGAGCGGGGGGGCCACAGATACGCAGTATTTT. The chain couples TRBV6-4 to TRBJ2-3; 10 bases map to TRBD2. The CDR3 runs 14 residues. Germline CDR1 and CDR2: MRHNA and SNTAGT. Trimming at V came to 8 bases and at J to 2 bases, leaving 4 bases not matched to a gene.